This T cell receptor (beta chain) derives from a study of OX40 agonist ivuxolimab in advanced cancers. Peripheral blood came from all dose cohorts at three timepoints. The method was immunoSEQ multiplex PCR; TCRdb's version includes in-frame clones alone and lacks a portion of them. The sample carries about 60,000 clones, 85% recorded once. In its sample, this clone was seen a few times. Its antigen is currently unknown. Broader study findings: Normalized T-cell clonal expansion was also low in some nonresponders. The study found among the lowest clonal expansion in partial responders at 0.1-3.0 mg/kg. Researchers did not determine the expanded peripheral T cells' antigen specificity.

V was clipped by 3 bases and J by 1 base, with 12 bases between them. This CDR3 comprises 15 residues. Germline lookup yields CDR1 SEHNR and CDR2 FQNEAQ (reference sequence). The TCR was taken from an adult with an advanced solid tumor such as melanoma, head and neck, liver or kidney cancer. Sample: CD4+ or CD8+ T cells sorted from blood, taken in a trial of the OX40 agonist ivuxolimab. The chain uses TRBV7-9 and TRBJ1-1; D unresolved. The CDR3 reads CASSFPGAANTEAFF. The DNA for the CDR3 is TGTGCCAGCAGCTTTCCAGGAGCGGCGAACACTGAAGCTTTCTTT.